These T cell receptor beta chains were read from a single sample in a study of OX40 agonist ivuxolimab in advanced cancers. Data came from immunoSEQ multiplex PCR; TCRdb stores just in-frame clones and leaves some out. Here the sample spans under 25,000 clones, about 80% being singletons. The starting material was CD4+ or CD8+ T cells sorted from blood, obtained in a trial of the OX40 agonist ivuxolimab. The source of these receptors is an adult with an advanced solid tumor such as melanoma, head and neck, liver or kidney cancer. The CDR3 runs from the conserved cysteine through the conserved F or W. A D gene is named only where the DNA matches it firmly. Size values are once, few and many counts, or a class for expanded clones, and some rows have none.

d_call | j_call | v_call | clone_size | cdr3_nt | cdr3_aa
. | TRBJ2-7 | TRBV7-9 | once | TGTGCCAGCAGCTTAGGGGAGTACGAGCAGTACTTC | CASSLGEYEQYF
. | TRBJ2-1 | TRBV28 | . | TGTGCCAGCAGTTTAGGGCAGGGGCCATACAATGAGCAGTTCTTC | CASSLGQGPYNEQFF
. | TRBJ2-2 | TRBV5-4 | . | TGTGCCAGCAGCTTGTTCGAGAACACCGGGGAGCTGTTTTTT | CASSLFENTGELFF
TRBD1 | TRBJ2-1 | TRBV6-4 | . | TGTGCCAGCAGTAACCGGGACAGGGAGGGCGATGAGCAGTTCTTC | CASSNRDREGDEQFF
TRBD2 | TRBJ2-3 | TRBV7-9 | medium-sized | TGTGCCAGCAGCCCTAGCGGGATCTCAACAGATACGCAGTATTTT | CASSPSGISTDTQYF
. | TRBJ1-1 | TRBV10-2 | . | TGCGCCAGCAGTGAGTCTGGTGGCACTGAAGCTTTCTTT | CASSESGGTEAFF
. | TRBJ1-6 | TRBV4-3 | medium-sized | TGCGCCAGCAGCCAAGATTCAGCCCGACGGAACTCACCCCTCCACTTT | CASSQDSARRNSPLHF
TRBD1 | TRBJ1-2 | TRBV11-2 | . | TGTGCCAGCAGCTCCCCTACAGGGGGAGGTTTCTATGGCTACACCTTC | CASSSPTGGGFYGYTF
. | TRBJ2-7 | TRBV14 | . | TGTGCCAGCAGCCTCCGAAGGGGACCCTACGAGCAGTACTTC | CASSLRRGPYEQYF
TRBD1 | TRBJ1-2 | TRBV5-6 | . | TGTGCCAGCAGCTCGGGACAGGTCTATGGCTACACCTTC | CASSSGQVYGYTF
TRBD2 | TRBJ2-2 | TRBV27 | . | TGTGCCAGCAGAATTAGCGGGAGTGGGGTGACCGGGGAGCTGTTTTTT | CASRISGSGVTGELFF
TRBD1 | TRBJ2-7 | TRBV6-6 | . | TGTGCCAGCCAAGGAGGGGGACAGGGGGCCTACGAGCAGTACTTC | CASQGGGQGAYEQYF
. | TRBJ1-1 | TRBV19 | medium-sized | TGTGCCAGTAGTATAGCGTTGGGCGAGGAGAACACTGAAGCTTTCTTT | CASSIALGEENTEAFF